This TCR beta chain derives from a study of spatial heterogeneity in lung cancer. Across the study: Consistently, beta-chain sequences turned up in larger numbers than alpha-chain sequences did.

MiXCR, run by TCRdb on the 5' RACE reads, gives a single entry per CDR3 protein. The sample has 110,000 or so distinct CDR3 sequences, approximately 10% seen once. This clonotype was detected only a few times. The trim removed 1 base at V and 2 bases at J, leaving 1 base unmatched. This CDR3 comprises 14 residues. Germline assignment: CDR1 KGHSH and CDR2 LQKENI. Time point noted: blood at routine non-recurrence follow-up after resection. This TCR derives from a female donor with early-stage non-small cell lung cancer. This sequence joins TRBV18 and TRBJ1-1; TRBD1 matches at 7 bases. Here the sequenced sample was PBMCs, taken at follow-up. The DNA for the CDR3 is TGTGCCAGCTCACCACGGGACAGCAACACTGAAGCTTTCTTT. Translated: CASSPRDSNTEAFF.